The 20 T cell receptor beta chains below were found in one sample sequenced in a study of technical replicates of blood from several donors. The method was immunoSEQ multiplex PCR; TCRdb's version includes in-frame clones alone and lacks a portion of them. Here the sample spans about 69,000 clones, approximately 89% being singletons. The sample taken for sequencing was PBMCs. These receptors all come from a human donor in good health. Some clones in this sample may be carry-over from other donors' samples.

The V and J genes are TRBV4-3 and TRBJ1-2; the D gene is possibly TRBD1 (5 bases). The CDR3 is made up of 14 amino acids. Germline V gives CDR1 LGHNA, CDR2 YSLEER. Trimming took 0 bases from V and 6 from J, leaving 11 bases between them. CDR3 sequence: CASSQDAGSHGYTF. CDR3 bases: TGCGCCAGCAGCCAAGATGCAGGGTCACATGGCTACACCTTC.

This rearrangement joins TRBV11-2 to TRBJ1-2; D is uncertain. The CDR3 is 15 amino acids. Trimming took 4 bases from V and 3 from J, leaving 15 bases between them. From germline, CDR1 is SGHAT and CDR2 FQNNGV. CDR3 sequence: CASSSSRVWDYGYTF. The CDR3 DNA reads as TGTGCCAGCAGCTCATCACGGGTCTGGGACTATGGCTACACCTTC.

V and J are TRBV6-5 and TRBJ2-1, with 7 bases lining up with TRBD2. The CDR3 length is 15 residues. CDR1 and CDR2 from the germline V gene are MNHEY and SVGAGI. With V trimmed by 6 bases and J by 7 bases, 12 bases remained unmatched. CDR3 sequence (DNA): TGTGCCAGCAGCAGACTATGGCGGGAGTTGAATGAGCAGTTCTTC. Translation gives CASSRLWRELNEQFF.

The chain uses TRBV5-1 and TRBJ1-1; 10 nucleotides match TRBD1. The CDR3 is 17 residues long. V lost 3 bases, J lost 5 bases, and 13 bases stayed unmatched. CDR1 is SGHRS, CDR2 YFSETQ, per germline. CDR3: CASSSPTTGGGSTEAFF. CDR3 DNA sequence: TGCGCCAGCAGCTCCCCAACGACAGGGGGCGGTTCTACTGAAGCTTTCTTT.

The chain recombines TRBV9 with TRBJ2-7, with D perhaps TRBD2 (6 bases). This CDR3 comprises 14 residues. V lost 3 bases to trimming and J lost 5 bases, with 15 bases between them. Germline CDR1 and CDR2: SGDLS and YYNGEE. CDR3: CASSGRLGGDEQYF. The CDR3 coding sequence is TGTGCCAGCAGCGGCAGACTAGGAGGAGACGAGCAGTACTTC.

V is TRBV2 and J is TRBJ2-3, with D maybe TRBD1 (5 bases). Trimming took 4 bases from V and 6 from J, leaving 11 bases between them. Germline loops: CDR1 SNHLY, CDR2 FYNNEI. CDR3 length: 13 amino acids. This CDR3 reads CASSGRVLDTQYF. CDR3 coding DNA: TGTGCCAGCAGTGGCAGGGTGTTGGATACGCAGTATTTT.

V usage is TRBV7-9 and J usage is TRBJ2-7, with D perhaps TRBD1 (6 bases). CDR1 is SEHNR, CDR2 FQNEAQ, per germline (reference sequence). The CDR3 covers 15 residues. V lost 3 bases, J lost 4 bases, and 16 bases lay in between. The chain's CDR3 is CASSFLETGLYEQYF. Written as DNA, the CDR3 is TGTGCCAGCAGCTTCCTAGAGACAGGCTTGTACGAGCAGTACTTC.

J is TRBJ2-7 and V is TRBV5-1, with TRBD1 matching 8 bases. Germline assignment: CDR1 SGHRS and CDR2 YFSETQ. J lost 1 base, V lost 5 bases, and 5 bases had no gene match. The CDR3 sequence is 14 residues long. Here the CDR3 DNA reads TGCGCCAGCAGGACAGGGGCGGAATCCTACGAGCAGTACTTC. It is translated as CASRTGAESYEQYF.

This chain uses TRBV27 with TRBJ2-7, with 7 bases identical to TRBD2. CDR1 and CDR2 (germline): MNHEY, SMNVEV (reference sequence). CDR3 size: 14 residues. The V segment lost 0 bases and the J segment 6 bases; nucleotides outside the gene matches: 5. The CDR3 reads CASSLSGGRREQYF. CDR3 coding DNA: TGTGCCAGCAGTTTATCGGGCGGGAGACGCGAGCAGTACTTC.

The V and J genes are TRBV5-1 and TRBJ2-2, with 9 nucleotides matching TRBD1. Germline V CDR1 and CDR2: SGHRS, YFSETQ. The V and J ends lost 6 bases and 9 bases, in that order; junction bases with no gene match: 12. This CDR3 spans 15 amino acids. CDR3 bases: TGCGCCAGCACCGCCCGGACAGGGGAAGGCCGGGAGCTGTTTTTT. Amino acids: CASTARTGEGRELFF.

The V gene is TRBV2, the J gene TRBJ2-7; tentatively, D is TRBD2 (5 bases). The V end lost 7 bases, the J end lost 0 bases, and 13 bases lay between the germline ends. In germline, CDR1 is SNHLY, CDR2 FYNNEI. This CDR3 is built from 14 residues. CDR3 nucleotide sequence: TGTGCCAGCAAGATCCGGGAAAGCTCCTACGAGCAGTACTTC. Translating it yields CASKIRESSYEQYF.

Turning to this clone: The junction differs from germline at one of its ends, possibly a read error. V usage is TRBV7-3 and J usage is TRBJ2-7; D is uncertain. The CDR3 contains 13 residues. Looked up from germline, CDR1 is SGHTA and CDR2 is FQGTGA. The CDR3 DNA is TGTGCCAGCAGCCTAACGCGCACCCGAAGGCAGTACTTC. It codes for CASSLTRTRRQYF.

The chain carries TRBV7-9 and TRBJ2-1; 8 positions match TRBD2. Germline CDR1 SEHNR, CDR2 FQNEAQ (reference sequence). The junction had 3 bases not matched to a gene; V was cut back by 5 bases and J by 0 bases. This CDR3 spans 15 amino acids. The CDR3 sequence is CASSGRGGSYNEQFF. CDR3 DNA: TGTGCCAGCAGCGGCCGGGGGGGCTCCTACAATGAGCAGTTCTTC.

This chain joins TRBV9 and TRBJ2-1; 8 bases are shared with TRBD2. CDR1 SGDLS and CDR2 YYNGEE come from the germline V gene. The ends lost 0 bases at V and 4 bases at J; junction bases unmatched: 3. The CDR3 has 15 amino acids. This chain's CDR3 is CASSVVASGYNEQFF. CDR3 bases: TGTGCCAGCAGCGTAGTCGCTAGCGGGTACAATGAGCAGTTCTTC.

The chain employs TRBV19 and TRBJ2-7; TRBD1 matches 8 bases. The CDR3 consists of 13 residues. Germline V gene data show CDR1 as LNHDA and CDR2 as SQIVND (reference sequence). V lost 4 bases and J lost 7; bases outside the gene matches: 6. In nucleotides, the CDR3 is TGTGCCAGTAGTACGGCAACAGGGGGAGAGCAGTACTTC. Residues: CASSTATGGEQYF.

This chain links TRBV21-1 with TRBJ1-3; the table's D call of TRBD1 was not tested on the DNA. TRBV21-1 is a pseudogene segment. This CDR3 spans 19 amino acids. The CDR3 coding sequence is TGTGCCAGCAGCAAAGATCCTTCAGGGTACTGCTCTCGTGGAAACACCATATATTTT. This gives the protein CASSKDPSGYCSRGNTIYF.

This chain uses TRBV2 with TRBJ1-5; D unresolved. Germline V gene data show CDR1 as SNHLY and CDR2 as FYNNEI. The CDR3 totals 13 residues. The ends were cut back, 6 bases at V and 0 bases at J, with 6 bases in the middle. The CDR3 DNA follows: TGTGCCAGCAGGGTCTATAGCAATCAGCCCCAGCATTTT. Translation: CASRVYSNQPQHF. The full variable domain, with the rest looked up from reference TRBV2 and TRBJ1-5, is EPEVTQTPSHQVTQMGQEVILRCVPISNHLYFYWYRQILGQKVEFLVSFYNNEISEKSEIFDDQFSVERPDGSNFTLKIRSTKLEDSAMYFCASRVYSNQPQHFGDGTRLSIL.

The rearrangement uses TRBV7-8 and TRBJ1-5; D is unresolved. Germline V gives CDR1 SGHVS, CDR2 FQNEAQ. The CDR3 runs to 15 residues. Trimming removed 1 base from V and 7 bases from J, with 14 bases in between. The CDR3 coding sequence is TGTGCCAGCAGCTTAGGTCGGGAGAGCGGACAGCCCCAGCATTTT. Protein product: CASSLGRESGQPQHF.

V gene TRBV7-9 combines with J gene TRBJ2-2; 14 bases are a match to TRBD2. The CDR3 covers 16 residues. CDR1 is SEHNR, CDR2 FQNEAQ, per germline (reference sequence). Losses at the gene ends were 5 bases for V and 4 bases for J; bases not matched to a gene: 3. The CDR3 region has the DNA TGTGCCAGCAGCGGACTAGCGGGGGGCTTCACCGGGGAGCTGTTTTTT. Translation: CASSGLAGGFTGELFF.

This chain connects TRBV19 to TRBJ2-7; weak D call: TRBD1 (5 bases). The CDR3 contains 14 residues. Per the germline V gene, CDR1 is LNHDA and CDR2 is SQIVND (reference sequence). The germline V and J ends were trimmed by 2 bases and 3 bases, with 11 bases remaining between them. The CDR3 reads CASSITYDSYEQYF. CDR3 sequence (DNA): TGTGCCAGTAGTATAACCTACGACAGCTACGAGCAGTACTTC.